The rows below give T cell receptor beta chains drawn from one sample of a study of cytomegalovirus exposure and HLA in healthy donors. Some clones are missing from TCRdb's copy, which holds only in-frame ones; the method was immunoSEQ multiplex PCR. The data show about 170,000 clones, less than 80% seen once. The sequenced sample consisted of PBMCs. These receptors all come from a man aged 40-49 years in good health and CMV-seronegative. Both conserved end residues are part of each CDR3. Each record gives: CDR3 length, V gene, clone size, J gene, D gene, CDR3 DNA, CDR3 protein. The D gene is left open where the match is weak. Size tells how often a clone was seen (once, few, many) or the class of an expanded clone, and some rows leave it out.

>15|TRBV7-2|-|TRBJ2-1|TRBD1
TGTGCCAGCAGCCTAGGAGGGACAGGACACAATGAGCAGTTCTTC
CASSLGGTGHNEQFF
>11|TRBV20-1|-|TRBJ2-1|-
TGCAGTGCTCTGTTCGCGGATGAGCAGTTCTTC
CSALFADEQFF
>16|TRBV5-6|few|TRBJ2-2|TRBD2
TGTGCCAGCAGCTTGGGACTAGCGCCTAACACCGGGGAGCTGTTTTTT
CASSLGLAPNTGELFF
>12|TRBV7-2|-|TRBJ2-1|-
TGTGCCAGCAGCTTGAGGAGGAATGAGCAGTTCTTC
CASSLRRNEQFF
>14|TRBV7-2|-|TRBJ2-7|TRBD2
TGTGCCAGCAGCTTAGGCGGGGGCTCCTACGAGCAGTACTTC
CASSLGGGSYEQYF
>16|TRBV13|few|TRBJ1-5|-
TGTGCCAGCAGCTTAGGGCCCGGGGGGAGCAATCAGCCCCAGCATTTT
CASSLGPGGSNQPQHF
>13|TRBV7-2|-|TRBJ2-5|-
TGTGCCAGCAGCTGGGCAGGTCAAGAGACCCAGTACTTC
CASSWAGQETQYF
>16|TRBV11-3|once|TRBJ2-5|TRBD2
TGTGCCAGCAGCCTCGGGACTAGCGGGGTGCAAGAGACCCAGTACTTC
CASSLGTSGVQETQYF
>15|TRBV9|-|TRBJ2-3|-
TGTGCCAGCAGCGTAGGGGGAGGCGACGGAGATACGCAGTATTTT
CASSVGGGDGDTQYF
>11|TRBV19|-|TRBJ1-2|-
TGTGCCAGTAGGAGAAACTATGGCTACACCTTC
CASRRNYGYTF
>15|TRBV15|-|TRBJ1-1|TRBD1
TGTGCCACCAGCAGACAGACAGGGGAGAACACTGAAGCTTTCTTT
CATSRQTGENTEAFF
>11|TRBV6-5|-|TRBJ1-1|-
TGTGCCAGCAGCCCCGGTACTGAAGCTTTCTTT
CASSPGTEAFF
>16|TRBV5-6|-|TRBJ2-7|-
TGTGCCAGCAACCCGAGTCGGGGGGCTCGGGACTACGAGCAGTACTTC
CASNPSRGARDYEQYF
>15|TRBV4-3|-|TRBJ2-3|TRBD2
TGCGCCAGCAGCCAAGAGGGGGGGTCCACAGATACGCAGTATTTT
CASSQEGGSTDTQYF
>14|TRBV5-6|few|TRBJ1-4|TRBD1
TGTGCCAGCAGCGTGACAGGGGGGGAGGAAAAACTGTTTTTT
CASSVTGGEEKLFF
>16|TRBV19|-|TRBJ2-3|TRBD1
TGTGCCAGTAGTACTGGGGGACAGGGGTTTGCAGATACGCAGTATTTT
CASSTGGQGFADTQYF
>17|TRBV7-2|-|TRBJ2-2|TRBD2
TGTGCCAGCAGCTTAGGGCATCCGGGGGGGCGTACCGGGGAGCTGTTTTTT
CASSLGHPGGRTGELFF
>14|TRBV4-1|-|TRBJ2-3|-
TGCGCCAGCAGCCAAGTCTCGGGGGTAGATACGCAGTATTTT
CASSQVSGVDTQYF
>12|TRBV5-1|few|TRBJ2-7|-
TGCGCCAGCAAAGACAGCTTCTACGAGCAGTACTTC
CASKDSFYEQYF
>16|TRBV7-2|-|TRBJ1-1|TRBD1
TGTGCCAGCACATTTAGGACAGGGGGAGCGAACACTGAAGCTTTCTTT
CASTFRTGGANTEAFF
>16|TRBV30|-|TRBJ2-1|TRBD2
TGTGCCTGGAGTTCGAAACTAGCGGGAGGACGGAATGAGCAGTTCTTC
CAWSSKLAGGRNEQFF
>14|TRBV27|-|TRBJ2-7|TRBD1
TGTGCCAGCAGACCGGGACAGCCCTCCTACGAGCAGTACTTC
CASRPGQPSYEQYF
>13|TRBV29-1|-|TRBJ1-4|TRBD1
TGCAGCGCGACAGGGGGTAGTTATGAAAAACTGTTTTTT
CSATGGSYEKLFF
>16|TRBV6-1|-|TRBJ1-4|-
TGTGCCAGCAGTGAACGGTGGAGTGCAACTAATGAAAAACTGTTTTTT
CASSERWSATNEKLFF
>15|TRBV30|few|TRBJ1-5|TRBD1
TGTGCCTGGAGTCGTACAGGGGACGGAAATCAGCCCCAGCATTTT
CAWSRTGDGNQPQHF
>13|TRBV7-9|few|TRBJ2-5|TRBD1
TGTGCCAGCAGCTCGGACAGGGCAGAGACCCAGTACTTC
CASSSDRAETQYF
>15|TRBV30|-|TRBJ2-5|TRBD2
TGTGCCTGGAGCGGGACTAGCGGGACCGGAGAGACCCAGTACTTC
CAWSGTSGTGETQYF
>11|TRBV29-1|-|TRBJ1-1|-
TGCAGCGTTGCATCGAACACTGAAGCTTTCTTT
CSVASNTEAFF
>17|TRBV18|once|TRBJ2-3|-
TGTGCCAGCTCACCCTGGACGGAGGAAACCAACACAGATACGCAGTATTTT
CASSPWTEETNTDTQYF
>13|TRBV5-1|-|TRBJ1-2|-
TGCGCCAGCAGCTTGGAGTCAGACTATGGCTACACCTTC
CASSLESDYGYTF
>13|TRBV5-5|-|TRBJ2-5|-
TGTGCCAGCAGCTTGGCGTTACAAGAGACCCAGTACTTC
CASSLALQETQYF
>15|TRBV7-9|-|TRBJ2-3|TRBD1
TGTGCCAGCAGCACGGGACAGGGAGGGACAGATACGCAGTATTTT
CASSTGQGGTDTQYF
>14|TRBV9|-|TRBJ1-2|TRBD1
TGTGCCAGCAGCCCAGACAGGGGAAACTATGGCTACACCTTC
CASSPDRGNYGYTF
>14|TRBV9|-|TRBJ2-3|-
TGTGCCAGCGGCCCGGAGGGTAGGACAGATACGCAGTATTTT
CASGPEGRTDTQYF
>15|TRBV7-8|once|TRBJ2-7|-
TGTGCCAGCAGCCAGACAGGCGCTTTCTACGACGAGCAGTACTTC
CASSQTGAFYDEQYF
>13|TRBV18|-|TRBJ2-1|-
TGTGCCAGCTCACCAAACCGGGGTAATGAGCAGTTCTTC
CASSPNRGNEQFF
>15|TRBV30|-|TRBJ2-7|TRBD2
TGTGCCTGTTTAATGGGTAGCGGGGGATATTACGAGCAGTACTTC
CACLMGSGGYYEQYF
>15|TRBV19|-|TRBJ1-1|TRBD1
TGTGCCAGTGACCCGACAGGGTCGAGGACGACTGAAGCTTTCTTT
CASDPTGSRTTEAFF
>14|TRBV28|few|TRBJ2-7|TRBD2
TGTGCCATCAGCTGGCGGGCGGGAGCTAACGAGCAGTACTTC
CAISWRAGANEQYF
>14|TRBV7-2|-|TRBJ1-5|-
TGTGCCAGCAGCTCAGGGGCCATAAATCAGCCCCAGCATTTT
CASSSGAINQPQHF
>14|TRBV2|-|TRBJ2-1|-
TGTGCCAGCAGTGCCCAAACCTCTAACAATGAGCAGTTCTTC
CASSAQTSNNEQFF
>16|TRBV27|-|TRBJ2-7|TRBD2
TGTGCCAGCAGTTTATTAAGCGGGGGGGCCGGGTACGAGCAGTACTTC
CASSLLSGGAGYEQYF
>18|TRBV9|once|TRBJ2-2|TRBD2
TGTGCCAGCAGCGCGGAGGCGGGAGCGGGAGGTAGCACCGGGGAGCTGTTTTTT
CASSAEAGAGGSTGELFF
>13|TRBV5-1|few|TRBJ2-1|-
TGCGCCAGCAGCCAAAGTGGGGGGAATGAGCAGTTCTTC
CASSQSGGNEQFF
>15|TRBV28|-|TRBJ1-5|TRBD1
TGTGCCAGCAGTTCCCGGGACAGTACGAATCAGCCCCAGCATTTT
CASSSRDSTNQPQHF
>11|TRBV11-2|-|TRBJ2-7|-
TGTGCCAGCAGCCCCCTCTACGAGCAGTACTTC
CASSPLYEQYF
>13|TRBV19|few|TRBJ2-6|-
TGTGCCAGTAGTACCTTGGGGGCCAACGTCCTGACTTTC
CASSTLGANVLTF
>13|TRBV5-1|-|TRBJ2-1|-
TGCGCCAGCAGCTCAGGACAGTACAATGAGCAGTTCTTC
CASSSGQYNEQFF
>13|TRBV2|-|TRBJ2-7|TRBD1
TGTGCCAGCAGGGGACAGGGAAACTACGAGCAGTACTTC
CASRGQGNYEQYF
>13|TRBV5-4|-|TRBJ2-5|TRBD2
TGTGCCAGCAGCTTGGGGGGAGGGGAGACCCAGTACTTC
CASSLGGGETQYF
>14|TRBV7-8|-|TRBJ1-5|TRBD1
TGTGCCAGCACCGGACAGGGTGGAAATCAGCCCCAGCATTTT
CASTGQGGNQPQHF
>15|TRBV27|-|TRBJ2-7|-
TGTGCCAGCAGTAGCCTGACCGGCCCTAGCTACGAGCAGTACTTC
CASSSLTGPSYEQYF
>14|TRBV9|-|TRBJ2-7|TRBD2
TGTGCCAGCAGCACCACTAGCGGAGCATACGAGCAGTACTTC
CASSTTSGAYEQYF
>16|TRBV5-1|-|TRBJ2-3|-
TGCGCCAGCAGCTTGGGGACATGGGCCGGCACAGATACGCAGTATTTT
CASSLGTWAGTDTQYF
>15|TRBV28|-|TRBJ1-5|-
TGTGCCAGCAGTTTAGCAGGGAGGAACAATCAGCCCCAGCATTTT
CASSLAGRNNQPQHF